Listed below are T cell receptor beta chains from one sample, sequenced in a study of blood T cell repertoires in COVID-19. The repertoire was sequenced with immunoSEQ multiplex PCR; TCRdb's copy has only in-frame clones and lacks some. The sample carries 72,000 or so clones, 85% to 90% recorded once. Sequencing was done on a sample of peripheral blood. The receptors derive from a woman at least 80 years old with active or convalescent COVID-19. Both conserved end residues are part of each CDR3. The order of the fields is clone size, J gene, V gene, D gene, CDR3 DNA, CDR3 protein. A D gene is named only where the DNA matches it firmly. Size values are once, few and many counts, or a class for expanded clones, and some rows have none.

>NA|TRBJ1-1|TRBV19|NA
TGTGCCAGTAGTATCAAGGACTTGAACACTGAAGCTTTCTTT
CASSIKDLNTEAFF
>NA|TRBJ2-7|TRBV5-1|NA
TGCGCCAGCAGCCAGGACACCAGTCGTTCTGAGCAGTACTTC
CASSQDTSRSEQYF
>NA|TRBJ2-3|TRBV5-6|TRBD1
TGTGCCAGCAGCTTGGGACAGGGTGGGAGCGATACGCAGTATTTT
CASSLGQGGSDTQYF
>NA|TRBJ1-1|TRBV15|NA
TGTGCCACCAGCAGAGATTTAAACACTGAAGCTTTCTTT
CATSRDLNTEAFF
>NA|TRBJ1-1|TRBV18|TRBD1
TGTGCCAGCTCACCACCCTTCGGGACAGCATACACTGAAGCTTTCTTT
CASSPPFGTAYTEAFF
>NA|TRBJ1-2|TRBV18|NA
TGTGCCAGCTCTACAAGGACAGACGGGTGGCATGGCTACACCTTC
CASSTRTDGWHGYTF
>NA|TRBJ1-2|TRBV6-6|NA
TGTGCCAGCAGCCTCGGACTGGGAAACTATGGCTACACCTTC
CASSLGLGNYGYTF
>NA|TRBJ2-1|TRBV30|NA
TGTGCCTGGAGCCCTAGGGGGAGCTCCTACAATGAGCAGTTCTTC
CAWSPRGSSYNEQFF
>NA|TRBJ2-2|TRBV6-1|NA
TGTGCCAGCAGTGAAGAAACAGGGACGAACACCGGGGAGCTGTTTTTT
CASSEETGTNTGELFF
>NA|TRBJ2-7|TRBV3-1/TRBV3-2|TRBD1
TGTGCCAGCAGCTCGAGGACAGGGTCCGCTTTCACCTACGAGCAGTACTTC
CASSSRTGSAFTYEQYF
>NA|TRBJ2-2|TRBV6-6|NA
TGTGCCACCGTCTTTGTGGGGAGTAGCTCCGGGGAGCTGTTTTTT
CATVFVGSSSGELFF
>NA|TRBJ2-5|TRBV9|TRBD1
TGTGCCAGCAGCGTAGTTCCGGACAGGGGGTTCGAGACCCAGTACTTC
CASSVVPDRGFETQYF
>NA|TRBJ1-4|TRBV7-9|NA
TGTGCCAGCAGCTTAGCCGCCCCGGGGTATTCCCCTAATGAAAAACTGTTTTTT
CASSLAAPGYSPNEKLFF
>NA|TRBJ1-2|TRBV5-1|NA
TGCGCCAGCAGCTTGAGGAGTTCCGGTGGCTACACCTTC
CASSLRSSGGYTF
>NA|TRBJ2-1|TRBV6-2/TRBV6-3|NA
TGTGCCAGCAGTTACGCAACGGGACATATCGTCCCGAATGAGCAGTTCTTC
CASSYATGHIVPNEQFF
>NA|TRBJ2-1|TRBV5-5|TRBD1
TGTGCCAGCAGCTCGGGACAGGGGGTTTATGAGCAGTTCTTC
CASSSGQGVYEQFF
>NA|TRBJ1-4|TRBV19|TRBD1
TGTGCCAGTAGTAGTAGGGCAGGGGGTGAAAAACTGTTTTTT
CASSSRAGGEKLFF
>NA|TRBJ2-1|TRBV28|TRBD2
TGTGCCAGCTCTGCTAGCGGGGGTCATCACTCCTACAATGAGCAGTTCTTC
CASSASGGHHSYNEQFF
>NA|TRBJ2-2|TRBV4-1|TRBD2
TGCGCCAGCAGCCCAACGGTCAGCGGGGGCACCGGGGAGCTGTTTTTT
CASSPTVSGGTGELFF
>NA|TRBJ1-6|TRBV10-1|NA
TGCGCCAGCAAAACGAAACCCAGCCCGGATTGGAGCAATTCACCCCTCCACTTT
CASKTKPSPDWSNSPLHF
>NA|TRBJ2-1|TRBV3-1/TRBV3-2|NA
TGTGCCAGCAGCCAAGATCCTAGCCTGGGTGAGCAGTTCTTC
CASSQDPSLGEQFF
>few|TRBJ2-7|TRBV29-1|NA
TGCAGCGTTGAAGAACAACAGGCCATGCAGTACTTC
CSVEEQQAMQYF
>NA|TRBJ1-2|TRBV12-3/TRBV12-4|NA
TGTGCCAGCAGTTTAGGCACAGGGCAAGGCTACACCTTC
CASSLGTGQGYTF
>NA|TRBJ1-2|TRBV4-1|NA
TGCGCCAGCAGCCAAGAAGTAGCTAACTATGGCTACACCTTC
CASSQEVANYGYTF
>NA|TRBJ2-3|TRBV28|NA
TGTGCCAGCAGTTTATGGGGGGGGGCGGAAGATACGCAGTATTTT
CASSLWGGAEDTQYF
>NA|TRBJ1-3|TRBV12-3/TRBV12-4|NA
TGTGCCAGCGGGGGGGCAGGGCGAAACACCATATATTTT
CASGGAGRNTIYF
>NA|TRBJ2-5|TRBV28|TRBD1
TGTGCCAGCAGTCCCCAGGACAGGGGGCAAGAGACCCAGTACTTC
CASSPQDRGQETQYF
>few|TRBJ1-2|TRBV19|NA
TGTGCCAGTAGTTCCCCTGCGTGGGCTACCCATAACTATGGCTACACCTTC
CASSSPAWATHNYGYTF
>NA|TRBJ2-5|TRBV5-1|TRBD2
TGCGCCAGCAGCTTGCTAGCGGGGAGACAAGAGACCCAGTACTTC
CASSLLAGRQETQYF
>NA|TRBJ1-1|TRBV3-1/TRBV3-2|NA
TGTGCCAGCAGCCAAGGTGACAGTCCCAACACTGAAGCTTTCTTT
CASSQGDSPNTEAFF
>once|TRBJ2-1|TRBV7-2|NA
TGTGCCAGCAGCTTAAGTAATAGCGGCTACAATGAGCAGTTCTTC
CASSLSNSGYNEQFF
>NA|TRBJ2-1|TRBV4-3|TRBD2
TGCGCCAGCAGCCAAGACCGAACTAGCGGGGAGAGGTATGAGCAGTTCTTC
CASSQDRTSGERYEQFF
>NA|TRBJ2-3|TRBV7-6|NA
TGTGCCAGCAGCCCCGACATGGCGCACACAGATACGCAGTATTTT
CASSPDMAHTDTQYF
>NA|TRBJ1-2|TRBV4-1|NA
TGCGCCAGCAGCCAAGAATTCGGGGATTCCTACTATGGCTACACCTTC
CASSQEFGDSYYGYTF
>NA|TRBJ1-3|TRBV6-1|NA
TGTGCCAGCAGTGGTACGACAGGTTCGAGTGGAAACACCATATATTTT
CASSGTTGSSGNTIYF
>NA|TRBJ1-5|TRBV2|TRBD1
TGTGCCAGCAGCCAAACGGGACAGGGGGATCAGCCCCAGCATTTT
CASSQTGQGDQPQHF
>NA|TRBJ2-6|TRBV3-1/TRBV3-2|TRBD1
TGTGCCAGCAGCCAAGCTTGGACAGGTTCCTCTGGGGCCAACGTCCTGACTTTC
CASSQAWTGSSGANVLTF
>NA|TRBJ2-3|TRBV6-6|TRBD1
TGTGCCAGCAGTGACCGACAGGGTTTCACGCAGTATTTT
CASSDRQGFTQYF
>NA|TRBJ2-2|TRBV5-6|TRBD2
TGTGCCAGCAGCCTCAACGGACTAGCGGAACACACCGGGGAGCTGTTTTTT
CASSLNGLAEHTGELFF
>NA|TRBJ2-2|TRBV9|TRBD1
TGTGCCAGCAGCGACTTAAAGGGGGCGTCAACCGGGGAGCTGTTTTTT
CASSDLKGASTGELFF
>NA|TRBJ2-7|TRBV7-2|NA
TGTGCCAGCAGCGTGAGCTACGAGCAGTACTTC
CASSVSYEQYF
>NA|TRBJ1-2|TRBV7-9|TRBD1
TGTGCCAGCAGCCTCGGACAGGGGTTTGATGGCTACACCTTC
CASSLGQGFDGYTF
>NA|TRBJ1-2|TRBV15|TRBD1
TGTGCCACCAGCAGGGGACTGGACAGGGGGCTTGGCTACACCTTC
CATSRGLDRGLGYTF
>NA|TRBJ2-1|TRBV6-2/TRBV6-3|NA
TGTGCCAGCAGTCCAATCAGGGATGAGCAGTTCTTC
CASSPIRDEQFF